The clone carrying this TCR beta chain has more than one count but fewer than ten. Its target is not known. The record originates from a study of CD8 T cells in ankylosing spondylitis. TCRdb used MiXCR to reprocess the 5' RACE reads, holding one entry per CDR3 protein. The sample lists roughly 300,000 distinct CDR3 sequences; less than 10% were seen once. Study-level points and caveats: Characteristic, it appeared, of ankylosing spondylitis blood was a TCR beta motif of about eight highly homologous variants.

Specimen: blood, either unsorted or a sorted T cell fraction (not recorded which). The TCR comes from a male donor with ankylosing spondylitis.

The CDR3 spells CASKGRAPTQYF. In DNA form, the CDR3 reads TGTGCCAGCAAAGGGAGAGCTCCTACGCAGTATTTT. The gene calls are TRBV2 and TRBJ2-3; the D gene is possibly TRBD2 (5 bases). Germline CDR1 SNHLY, CDR2 FYNNEI. V lost 7 bases and J lost 8, with 13 bases in between. The CDR3 consists of 12 residues. Looking up the rest from reference TRBV2 and TRBJ2-3 gives the full variable domain: EPEVTQTPSHQVTQMGQEVILRCVPISNHLYFYWYRQILGQKVEFLVSFYNNEISEKSEIFDDQFSVERPDGSNFTLKIRSTKLEDSAMYFCASKGRAPTQYFGPGTRLTVL.